This T cell receptor (beta chain) was sequenced in a study of blood T cell repertoires in COVID-19. Across the whole study: Acute and convalescent COVID-19 specimens originated in the United States, Italy and Spain. Sources were T cells, B-cell-depleted T cells, or PBMCs; the material itself was cDNA or gDNA.

Germline V gives CDR1 MNHEY, CDR2 SVGEGT. With 5 bases clipped from V and 7 bases from J, the junction kept 6 bases outside the gene matches. The CDR3 spans 13 residues. Per the authors' pipeline: From reference gene primer amplification, estimates of nucleated cell counts were derived. Profiling relied on immunoSEQ multiplex PCR, and the TCRdb table lists in-frame clones only, not all of them. V and J calls and clone size are copied from that table; D and trimming were computed from the DNA. The table shows 200,000 to 300,000 clones, with around 83% occurring only once. This clone has a handful of counts.

The receptor was isolated from a woman over 75 with acute or convalescent COVID-19. Sequencing used peripheral blood. The chain has TRBV6-2 or TRBV6-3 and TRBJ2-5; 8 nucleotides align to TRBD2. The CDR3 reads CASSIPGLGTQYF. The CDR3 DNA sequence: TGTGCCAGCAGTATACCGGGACTAGGGACCCAGTACTTC.